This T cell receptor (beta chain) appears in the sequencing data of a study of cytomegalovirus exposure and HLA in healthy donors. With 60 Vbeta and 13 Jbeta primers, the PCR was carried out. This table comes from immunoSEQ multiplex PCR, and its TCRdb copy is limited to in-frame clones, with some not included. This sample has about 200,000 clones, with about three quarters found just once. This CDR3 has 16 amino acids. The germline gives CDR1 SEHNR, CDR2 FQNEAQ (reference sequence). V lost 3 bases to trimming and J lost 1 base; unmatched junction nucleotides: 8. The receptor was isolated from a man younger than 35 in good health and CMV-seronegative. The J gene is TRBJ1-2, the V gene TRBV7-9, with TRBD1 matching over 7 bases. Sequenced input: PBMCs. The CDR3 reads CASSFQGGYSNYGYTF. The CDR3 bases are TGTGCCAGCAGCTTCCAGGGGGGATATAGTAACTATGGCTACACCTTC.